Each of the 29 T cell receptor beta chains below was sequenced from the same sample in a study of T cells after yellow fever vaccination. TCRdb recomputed calls from the 5' RACE reads with MiXCR, one row per CDR3 protein. The data hold around 70,000 distinct CDR3 sequences, with more than 5.5% observed a single time. The source was CD8+ T cells sorted from PBMCs, collected more than 4 days after the first yellow fever vaccination. The receptors were sampled from a man aged 18 to 29 who received the YFV17D yellow fever vaccine.

This clonotype occurred many times. The genes are TRBV3-1 and TRBJ2-7; 7 nucleotides line up with TRBD2. Germline V lookup: CDR1 LGHDT, CDR2 YNNKEL (reference sequence). The ends lost 0 bases at V and 3 bases at J; junction bases unmatched: 8. There are 16 residues in the CDR3. This CDR3 is CASSQDLGGVNYEQYF. The CDR3 coding sequence is TGTGCCAGCAGCCAAGATTTGGGGGGGGTTAACTACGAGCAGTACTTC.

This clonotype occurred a few times. The chain combines TRBV3-1 with TRBJ2-1, with a tentative D call TRBD2 (5 bases). This CDR3 has 13 amino acids. Germline values: CDR1 LGHDT, CDR2 YNNKEL (reference sequence). V was trimmed by 3 bases and J by 6 bases, leaving 9 bases between them. The CDR3 nucleotides read TGTGCCAGCAGCCACCGACTAACCAATGAGCAGTTCTTC. It codes for CASSHRLTNEQFF.

This clonotype was seen only a few times. V usage is TRBV11-2 and J usage is TRBJ2-3; 9 bases fit TRBD2. V lost 1 base and J lost 5; bases outside the gene matches: 13. Per the germline V gene, CDR1 is SGHAT and CDR2 is FQNNGV. This CDR3 is 18 amino acids long. As DNA, the CDR3 is TGTGCCAGCAGCTTAGGTCCTTATTTGCGGGGGGGTCAAGATACGCAGTATTTT. Translating it yields CASSLGPYLRGGQDTQYF.

This clonotype was counted between two and nine times. The chain combines TRBV29-1 with TRBJ1-1, with D maybe TRBD1 (6 bases). CDR1 is SQVTM and CDR2 is ANQGSEA in the germline V gene. The ends were cut back, 5 bases at V and 0 bases at J, with 10 bases in the middle. This CDR3 has 13 amino acids. The CDR3 nucleotides are TGCAGCGTTTATGGACAGCTGAACACTGAAGCTTTCTTT. It encodes CSVYGQLNTEAFF. The variable domain in full, completed from reference TRBV29-1 and TRBJ1-1, reads SAVISQKPSRDICQRGTSLTIQCQVDSQVTMMFWYRQQPGQSLTLIATANQGSEATYESGFVIDKFPISRPNLTFSTLTVSNMSPEDSSIYLCSVYGQLNTEAFFGQGTRLTVV.

This clonotype was observed a few times. This chain joins TRBV20-1 and TRBJ1-4; maybe TRBD1 (5 bases). This CDR3 comprises 13 residues. Trimming took off 3 bases at V and 8 bases at J, with 13 bases between the two ends. The germline gives CDR1 DFQATT, CDR2 SNEGSKA (reference sequence). This CDR3 is CSASQGLEEKLFF. CDR3 nucleotides: TGCAGTGCTAGTCAGGGACTCGAGGAAAAACTGTTTTTT.

This clonotype was detected ten times or more. The chain employs TRBV4-1 and TRBJ2-7, with a tentative D call TRBD2 (6 bases). There are 16 residues in the CDR3. V lost 0 bases and J lost 3, with 15 bases in between. Germline assignment: CDR1 MGHRA and CDR2 YSYEKL. The CDR3 coding sequence is TGCGCCAGCAGCCAAGATATAGGGGAGGCCGGCTACGAGCAGTACTTC. Translating it yields CASSQDIGEAGYEQYF.

This clonotype was observed many times. The chain recombines TRBV6-6 with TRBJ1-4, with D uncertain. V lost 6 bases, J lost 6 bases, and 11 bases lay in between. CDR3 size: 13 residues. Germline V gives CDR1 MNHNY, CDR2 SVGAGI (reference sequence). The CDR3 DNA follows: TGTGCCAGCAGACGATTCGGGGATGAAAAACTGTTTTTT. It translates to CASRRFGDEKLFF.

The chain uses TRBV28 and TRBJ1-1, with 8 bases identical to TRBD1. V dropped 6 bases and J dropped 3; count of bases not matched to a gene: 9. CDR3 size: 15 residues. Germline CDR1 reads MDHEN; CDR2 reads SYDVKM. CDR3 loop: CASRTYRGAYTEAFF. In nucleotides, the CDR3 is TGTGCCAGCAGGACCTACAGGGGGGCATACACTGAAGCTTTCTTT.

This clonotype was counted a few times. The chain combines TRBV20-1 with TRBJ2-7; D not certain. CDR1 is DFQATT, CDR2 SNEGSKA, per germline (reference sequence). V lost 0 bases, J lost 2 bases, and 8 bases lay in between. CDR3 size: 13 residues. The CDR3 is CSAREKSTYEQYF. The CDR3 DNA follows: TGCAGTGCTAGAGAGAAATCTACCTACGAGCAGTACTTC.

This clonotype was seen ten or more times. This rearrangement joins TRBV7-6 to TRBJ2-7, with 11 bases lining up with TRBD1. This CDR3 contains 17 residues. Unmatched junction bases numbered 11, after V lost 4 bases and J lost 3 bases. Germline V gene data show CDR1 as SGHVS and CDR2 as FNYEAQ. CDR3 sequence: CASSWTGGLLTIYEQYV. DNA for the CDR3: TGTGCCAGCAGCTGGACAGGGGGCCTTCTCACGATCTACGAGCAGTACGTC.

This clonotype was observed many times. This sequence joins TRBV7-9 and TRBJ1-6; no clear D gene. Germline V gene data show CDR1 as SEHNR and CDR2 as FQNEAQ (reference sequence). This CDR3 region has 14 residues. With 1 base removed from V and 7 bases from J, the gap between germline ends came to 8 bases. CDR3 sequence: CASSLEDTNSPLHF. The CDR3 DNA is TGTGCCAGCAGCTTAGAGGATACCAATTCACCCCTCCACTTT.

The gene calls are TRBV5-5 and TRBJ1-5, with TRBD1 matching over 8 bases. Per the germline V gene, CDR1 is SGHKS and CDR2 is YYEKEE (reference sequence). This CDR3 is built from 14 residues. The J segment lost 7 bases and the V segment lost 4 bases, leaving 7 bases of the junction unmatched. The CDR3 region is CASSGTGGEQPQHF. CDR3 coding DNA: TGTGCCAGCAGCGGAACAGGGGGGGAACAGCCCCAGCATTTT.

Ten or more counts support this clonotype. This chain links TRBV20-1 with TRBJ2-3; TRBD2 aligns across 8 bases. Germline trimming cut 0 bases from V and 4 bases from J; bases unmatched to any gene: 9. Per the germline V gene, CDR1 is DFQATT and CDR2 is SNEGSKA (reference sequence). CDR3 size: 16 residues. The CDR3: CSARDLGTSGSDTQYF. CDR3 nucleotides: TGCAGTGCTAGAGATCTCGGGACTAGTGGGTCAGATACGCAGTATTTT.

The DNA of the CDR3 is TGTGCCAGCAGACCCACAGGGGATCGGGGCTATGGCTACACCTTC. Translation: CASRPTGDRGYGYTF. V is TRBV6-1 and J is TRBJ1-2, with 7 positions matching TRBD1. The ends lost 6 bases at V and 4 bases at J; junction bases unmatched: 11. The CDR3 runs 15 residues. Germline lookup yields CDR1 MNHNS and CDR2 SASEGT.

This clonotype was found once. The chain has TRBV5-1 and TRBJ1-6; 8 bases agree with TRBD1. Trimming took 4 bases from V and 7 from J; bases not matched to a gene: 13. The germline V gene encodes CDR1 SGHRS and CDR2 YFSETQ. The CDR3 contains 17 residues. The chain's CDR3 is CASSVNRGTDRNSPLHF. In nucleotides, the CDR3 is TGCGCCAGCAGCGTGAACAGGGGGACGGATAGGAATTCACCCCTCCACTTT.

This clonotype was picked up one time. A read error may explain this, as a much larger clone is one base away. This rearrangement joins TRBV4-1 to TRBJ2-3, with 10 bases that match TRBD2. Trimming removed 3 bases from V and 6 bases from J; junction bases left unmatched: 18. Germline loops: CDR1 MGHRA, CDR2 YSYEKL. The CDR3 length is 19 residues. The CDR3 loop reads CASSQLSSGGPPGRDTQYF. The DNA of the CDR3 is TGCGCCAGCAGCCAGCTTTCTAGCGGGGGACCACCGGGGAGGGATACGCAGTATTTT.

At least ten counts were recorded for this clonotype. V and J are TRBV7-9 and TRBJ1-2; the match to TRBD1 covers 7 bases. V trimming: 7 bases; J trimming: 8 bases; junction bases outside the gene matches: 7. The germline V gene encodes CDR1 SEHNR and CDR2 FQNEAQ (reference sequence). The CDR3 contains 12 residues. CDR3 DNA: TGTGCCAGCATGACAGGGCCCATGGGCTACACCTTC. It specifies CASMTGPMGYTF.

This clonotype has a count of ten or more. The chain carries TRBV11-1 and TRBJ1-1; TRBD1 might be the D (5 bases). Germline lookup yields CDR1 SGHAT and CDR2 FQDESV (reference sequence). The length of the CDR3 is 18 residues. The V and J ends lost 4 bases and 1 base respectively, with 22 bases between them. CDR3 in DNA: TGTGCCAGCAGCTCACAAAAGGGATACCAGGGCGCGAACACTGAAGCTTTCTTT. Its translation: CASSSQKGYQGANTEAFF.

This clonotype was counted between two and nine times. This chain links TRBV6-2 or TRBV6-3 with TRBJ1-5, with D unclear. Trimming took 6 bases from V and 1 from J, leaving 19 bases between them. Germline CDR1 MNHEY, CDR2 SVGEGT. The CDR3 extends over 17 amino acids. Here the CDR3 DNA reads TGTGCCAGCAGACCCCGGGTACAACTGGGCAGCAATCAGCCCCAGCATTTT. Amino acids: CASRPRVQLGSNQPQHF.

V usage is TRBV20-1 and J usage is TRBJ2-7; TRBD1 matches 11 bases. V lost 3 bases to trimming and J lost 0 bases; unmatched junction nucleotides: 7. The CDR3 sequence is 16 residues long. The germline CDR1 and CDR2 sequences are DFQATT and SNEGSKA (reference sequence). The CDR3, as DNA: TGCAGTGCTAGGAGGACAGGGGGCGGATTCTCCTACGAGCAGTACTTC. Residues: CSARRTGGGFSYEQYF.

This clonotype was recorded many times. This chain connects TRBV4-2 to TRBJ2-7, with D possibly TRBD2 on 5 matching bases. The CDR3 has 16 residues. Trimming stripped 2 bases from V and 0 bases from J, with 14 bases between. CDR1 and CDR2 from the germline V gene are LGHNA and YNFKEQ. The CDR3 nucleotides are TGTGCCAGCAGCCAATACCTTTCGGGGAACTCCTACGAGCAGTACTTC. This encodes CASSQYLSGNSYEQYF.

This clonotype was seen repeatedly, ten times or more. J is TRBJ2-7 and V is TRBV19, with D unresolved. The CDR3 loop spans 14 amino acids. Germline V gives CDR1 LNHDA, CDR2 SQIVND (reference sequence). V lost 5 bases and J lost 0, with 11 bases in between. Written as DNA, the CDR3 is TGTGCCAGTAGTTATACACCGAACTCCTACGAGCAGTACTTC. Its protein is CASSYTPNSYEQYF.

There are many counts of this clonotype. V is TRBV20-1 and J is TRBJ2-5; TRBD2 agrees at 8 bases. The V segment lost 0 bases and the J segment 1 base; nucleotides outside the gene matches: 7. From germline, CDR1 is DFQATT and CDR2 SNEGSKA (reference sequence). CDR3 length: 16 residues. The CDR3 DNA follows: TGCAGTGCTAGAGATCAAGGCCTAGCGGGCCAAGAGACCCAGTACTTC. Its protein is CSARDQGLAGQETQYF.

This clonotype was counted only a few times. The chain combines TRBV6-2 or TRBV6-3 with TRBJ2-3; 10 bases agree with TRBD2. Germline values: CDR1 MNHEY, CDR2 SVGEGT. This CDR3 contains 21 residues. V gave up 0 bases and J gave up 2 bases; unmatched junction bases: 17. CDR3 protein: CASSYSEWDRLAGGITDTQYF. As DNA, the CDR3 is TGTGCCAGCAGTTACTCGGAATGGGATAGGTTAGCGGGGGGAATCACAGATACGCAGTATTTT.

The chain is built from TRBV7-2 and TRBJ2-7, with a possible D match to TRBD2 (5 bases). The CDR3 is made up of 12 amino acids. Germline assignment: CDR1 SGHTA and CDR2 FQGNSA. Trimming left V 4 bases short and J 5 bases short, with 9 bases between. In nucleotides, the CDR3 is TGTGCCAGCAGCTGGGGAGACAACGAGCAGTACTTC. Protein product: CASSWGDNEQYF.

This clonotype has a handful of counts. This rearrangement joins TRBV20-1 to TRBJ1-5; weak D call: TRBD1 (5 bases). V dropped 0 bases and J dropped 2 bases, with 11 bases sitting between them. There are 15 residues in the CDR3. Germline CDR1 reads DFQATT; CDR2 reads SNEGSKA (reference sequence). CDR3 in DNA: TGCAGTGCTAGAGACAGGGCGGATGGCAATCAGCCCCAGCATTTT. As protein: CSARDRADGNQPQHF.

This clonotype was detected only a few times. V and J are TRBV2 and TRBJ2-1; TRBD2 matches 7 bases. The J segment lost 5 bases and the V segment lost 6 bases, leaving 16 bases of the junction unmatched. The CDR3 has 17 amino acids. Germline assignment: CDR1 SNHLY and CDR2 FYNNEI. CDR3: CASRAHSLAPKDNEQFF. The CDR3 DNA is TGTGCCAGCAGAGCCCATTCACTAGCGCCGAAAGACAATGAGCAGTTCTTC.

This clonotype appeared a few times. The rearrangement joins TRBV6-2 or TRBV6-3 to TRBJ2-1; 10 bases match TRBD2. CDR1 is MNHEY, CDR2 SVGEGT, per germline. The length of the CDR3 is 16 residues. Trimming cost V 5 bases and J 7 bases; bases outside gene matches: 11. The CDR3 DNA is TGTGCCAGCAGTCCCACGTCTAGCGGGGGTTGGAATGAGCAGTTCTTC. It specifies CASSPTSSGGWNEQFF.

This clonotype was counted ten times or more. The V gene is TRBV11-2, the J gene TRBJ2-1; 8 nucleotides line up with TRBD2. CDR1 is SGHAT and CDR2 is FQNNGV in the germline V gene. The CDR3 sequence is 19 residues long. Unmatched junction bases numbered 16, after V lost 5 bases and J lost 1 base. CDR3 residues: CASSPTSDPLNWSYNEQFF. CDR3 DNA: TGTGCCAGCAGCCCGACTAGCGATCCCTTAAATTGGTCCTACAATGAGCAGTTCTTC.